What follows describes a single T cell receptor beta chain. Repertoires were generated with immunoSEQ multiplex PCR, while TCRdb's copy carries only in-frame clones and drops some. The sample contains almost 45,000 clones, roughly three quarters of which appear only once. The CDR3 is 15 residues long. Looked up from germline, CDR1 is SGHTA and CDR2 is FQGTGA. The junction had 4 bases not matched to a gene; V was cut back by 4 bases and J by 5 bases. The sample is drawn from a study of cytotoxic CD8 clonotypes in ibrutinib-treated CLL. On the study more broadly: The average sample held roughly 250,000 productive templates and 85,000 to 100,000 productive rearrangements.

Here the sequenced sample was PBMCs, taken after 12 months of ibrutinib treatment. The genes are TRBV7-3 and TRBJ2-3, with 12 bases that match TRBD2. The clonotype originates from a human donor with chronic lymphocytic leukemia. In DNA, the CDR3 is TGTGCCAGCAGCTCTAGCGGGAGGGATGGAGATACGCAGTATTTT. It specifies CASSSSGRDGDTQYF.